The entry below describes one T cell receptor (beta chain). The data were obtained in a study of blood T cell repertoires in COVID-19. Turning to the study itself: Researchers got acute and convalescent COVID-19 samples from the United States, Italy and Spain. T cells, B-cell-depleted T cells, or PBMCs supplied cDNA or gDNA.

Individuals drawn from approximately 26 US areas were about 18 to 90 years old. CDR3 length: 13 amino acids. Per the germline V gene, CDR1 is SQVTM and CDR2 is ANQGSEA. With V trimmed by 4 bases and J by 7 bases, 6 bases remained unmatched. Measured with immunoSEQ multiplex PCR; TCRdb has only the in-frame clones, and not every one. Of around 250,000 clones listed, approximately 85% are singletons. The sample consisted of PBMCs or T cells enriched from blood (not recorded which). The origin of this receptor is a woman in her fifties or sixties who had recovered from COVID-19. This sequence joins TRBV29-1 and TRBJ2-1; 8 nucleotides line up with TRBD1. CDR3 DNA: TGCAGCGTTGCGCGACAGGGGATGAATGAGCAGTTCTTC. Its translation is CSVARQGMNEQFF.